Presented here are 9 T cell receptor beta chains from one specimen sequenced in a study of T cells after yellow fever vaccination. MiXCR, run by TCRdb on the 5' RACE reads, gives a single entry per CDR3 protein. The sample includes a few hundred thousand distinct CDR3 sequences, around 4.1% of them seen just once. The material was PBMCs, obtained 5 days after the yellow fever booster vaccination. Receptors originate from a man between 18 and 29 years old who received the YFV17D yellow fever vaccine.

This clonotype has more than one count but fewer than ten. The chain is built from TRBV6-1 and TRBJ2-3; TRBD2 matches at 8 bases. Germline assignment: CDR1 MNHNS and CDR2 SASEGT. The length of the CDR3 is 14 residues. V lost 7 bases and J lost 1; bases outside the gene matches: 4. The CDR3 DNA reads TGTGCCAGCAACGGAGCGGGGGGCACAGATACGCAGTATTTT. Amino acid sequence: CASNGAGGTDTQYF.

The rearrangement joins TRBV11-2 to TRBJ1-2; the match to TRBD1 covers 8 bases. CDR3 size: 14 residues. With V trimmed by 3 bases and J by 4 bases, 4 bases remained unmatched. Germline V gives CDR1 SGHAT, CDR2 FQNNGV. CDR3 DNA sequence: TGTGCCAGCAGCTTCCAGGGGGCCCCCTATGGCTACACCTTC. This codes for CASSFQGAPYGYTF.

The chain couples TRBV3-1 to TRBJ1-1; D gene uncertain. Trimming removed 1 base at V and 1 base at J, with 10 bases between. CDR1 and CDR2 (germline): LGHDT, YNNKEL (reference sequence). This CDR3 is 15 amino acids long. In nucleotides, the CDR3 is TGTGCCAGCAGCCAAGCCCCCGGGAGGAACACTGAAGCTTTCTTT. As protein: CASSQAPGRNTEAFF.

This sequence joins TRBV7-2 and TRBJ2-5; TRBD1 matches at 7 bases. Losses at the gene ends were 1 base for V and 0 bases for J; bases not matched to a gene: 5. The germline V gene has CDR1 SGHTA and CDR2 FQGNSA. CDR3 size: 16 residues. The CDR3 nucleotides read TGTGCCAGCAGCTTAGGGCTGGGACAGAACCAAGAGACCCAGTACTTC. This translates into CASSLGLGQNQETQYF.

The chain couples TRBV24-1 to TRBJ2-2; D is possibly TRBD2 (5 bases). This CDR3 is 14 amino acids long. Germline assignment: CDR1 KGHDR and CDR2 SFDVKD. V was cut by 9 bases and J by 0 bases, with 10 bases left in between. The DNA of the CDR3 is TGTGCCACCGGACTCAGCGCGAACACCGGGGAGCTGTTTTTT. As protein: CATGLSANTGELFF.

This clonotype was found a few times. This CDR3 reads CASSVHGPYGYTF. CDR3 nucleotides: TGTGCCAGCAGCGTACATGGCCCCTATGGCTACACCTTC. The chain recombines TRBV5-6 with TRBJ1-2, with D uncertain. Germline V gives CDR1 SGHDT, CDR2 YYEEEE. This CDR3 has 13 amino acids. V lost 4 bases and J lost 4, with 11 bases in between.

This clonotype occurred a few times. The rearrangement joins TRBV19 to TRBJ2-1, with a weak D call TRBD1 (6 bases). Germline CDR1 and CDR2: LNHDA and SQIVND (reference sequence). The V end was cut by 4 bases, the J end by 9 bases, with 13 bases between. This CDR3 spans 13 amino acids. The CDR3 nucleotides are TGTGCCAGTAGTACCACAGGGTTTACTGAGCAGTTCTTC. Its translation: CASSTTGFTEQFF.

This clonotype was counted many times. V and J are TRBV6-5 and TRBJ1-5; D gene uncertain. Germline V gene lookup returns CDR1 MNHEY and CDR2 SVGAGI. The ends were cut back, 6 bases at V and 2 bases at J, with 11 bases in the middle. The CDR3 length is 14 residues. CDR3: CASRAFMGNQPQHF. The CDR3 DNA reads TGTGCCAGCAGGGCCTTCATGGGCAATCAGCCCCAGCATTTT.

This clonotype came up a few times. V gene TRBV5-1 combines with J gene TRBJ1-1, with 9 bases fitting TRBD1. J lost 6 bases, V lost 1 base, and 10 bases had no gene match. There are 16 residues in the CDR3. Germline V gives CDR1 SGHRS, CDR2 YFSETQ. CDR3 in DNA: TGCGCCAGCAGCTTGTTAACAGGGGGCGAATTTGCTGAAGCTTTCTTT. Amino acid sequence: CASSLLTGGEFAEAFF.